Presented here are 26 T cell receptor beta chains from one specimen sequenced in a study of cytomegalovirus exposure and HLA in healthy donors. Primers included in the PCR were 60 Vbeta and 13 Jbeta primers. Sequencing was performed with immunoSEQ multiplex PCR; in TCRdb, only in-frame clones are kept and a portion is missing. The sample includes some 70,000 clones, more than 80% of them seen just once. Sequenced input: PBMCs. The receptors were gathered from a human donor in good health.

The chain has TRBV10-1 and TRBJ2-1, with 10 bases matching TRBD2. The CDR3 spans 17 residues. The V gene's germline CDR1 is WNHNN and CDR2 SYGVQD (reference sequence). V was pared by 7 bases and J by 5 bases, with 14 bases of the junction left unmatched. CDR3 nucleotides: TGCGCCAGCACAACGGTCCAGCGGGGGGGATCTGACAATGAGCAGTTCTTC. This codes for CASTTVQRGGSDNEQFF.

This rearrangement joins TRBV18 to TRBJ2-2, with D perhaps TRBD1 (6 bases). The V and J ends lost 4 bases and 1 base respectively, with 7 bases between them. CDR3 size: 14 residues. CDR1 and CDR2 (germline): KGHSH, LQKENI. The CDR3: CASSRGGNTGELFF. For the CDR3, the DNA is TGTGCCAGCTCACGAGGGGGGAACACCGGGGAGCTGTTTTTT. Supplemented by reference TRBV18 and TRBJ2-2, the full variable domain reads NAGVMQNPRHLVRRRGQEARLRCSPMKGHSHVYWYRQLPEEGLKFMVYLQKENIIDESGMPKERFSAEFPKEGPSILRIQQVVRGDSAAYFCASSRGGNTGELFFGEGSRLTVL.

DNA of the CDR3: TGTGCCAGCAGTGGTTGGCGGGGGGTAGATACGCAGTATTTT. Protein: CASSGWRGVDTQYF. The V and J genes are TRBV2 and TRBJ2-3; 8 positions match TRBD2. The CDR3 runs 14 residues. Germline V gene lookup returns CDR1 SNHLY and CDR2 FYNNEI. The junction had 5 bases not matched to a gene; V was cut back by 4 bases and J by 5 bases.

The CDR3 DNA reads as TGTGCCAGCACCCAGGACTCCTATAATTCACCCCTCCACTTT. Encoded protein: CASTQDSYNSPLHF. The chain couples TRBV7-2 to TRBJ1-6, with D unclear. Per the germline V gene, CDR1 is SGHTA and CDR2 is FQGNSA. The CDR3 covers 14 residues. V lost 7 bases and J 0 bases, leaving 7 bases between the germline ends.

On this clone: At one of its ends the junction is not consistent with the germline gene, which may arise from a read error. The chain has TRBV7-9 and TRBJ1-2; D gene unclear. The CDR3 consists of 14 residues. In germline, CDR1 is SEHNR, CDR2 FQNEAQ (reference sequence). This chain's CDR3 is CSSSLGSANYGYTF. DNA for the CDR3: TGTTCCAGCAGCTTAGGGTCAGCTAACTATGGCTACACCTTC.

For the CDR3, the DNA is TGTGCCAGCAGCTCCGGACAGATGAACTCCTACGAGCAGTACTTC. This sequence encodes CASSSGQMNSYEQYF. The rearrangement uses TRBV13 and TRBJ2-7, with a possible D match to TRBD1 (6 bases). The CDR3 contains 15 residues. V lost 4 bases to trimming and J lost 0 bases, with 13 bases between them. Germline V gene lookup returns CDR1 PRHDT and CDR2 FYEKMQ (reference sequence).

The chain uses TRBV29-1 and TRBJ2-1, with no clear D. The V end lost 0 bases, the J end lost 7 bases, and 13 bases lay between the germline ends. CDR3 length equals 14 residues. Germline V gene sequence: CDR1 SQVTM, CDR2 ANQGSEA. The CDR3 loop reads CSVEDPTTKNEQFF. Here the CDR3 DNA reads TGCAGCGTTGAAGATCCTACCACGAAGAATGAGCAGTTCTTC.

The chain is built from TRBV7-6 and TRBJ2-1; possibly TRBD2 for D (7 bases). CDR1 is SGHVS and CDR2 is FNYEAQ in the germline V gene. The CDR3 loop spans 16 amino acids. The V and J ends lost 5 bases and 0 bases respectively, with 14 bases between them. CDR3 in amino acids: CASSQRGGGSYNEQFF. The CDR3 DNA is TGTGCCAGCAGCCAAAGAGGGGGGGGCTCCTACAATGAGCAGTTCTTC.

CDR3 DNA: TGTGCCAGCTCACCGGCTAGCGGGGGAGGCAATGAGCAGTTCTTC. Amino acids: CASSPASGGGNEQFF. This sequence joins TRBV18 and TRBJ2-1; TRBD2 agrees at 10 bases. This CDR3 spans 15 amino acids. CDR1 KGHSH and CDR2 LQKENI come from the germline V gene. J was trimmed by 6 bases and V by 3 bases; bases with no gene match: 5.

This clone was observed a few times. CDR3 sequence: CAIRGRPNTEAFF. In nucleotides, the CDR3 is TGTGCCATCAGGGGCCGACCGAACACTGAAGCTTTCTTT. V and J are TRBV10-3 and TRBJ1-1; unclear D gene. The CDR3 has 13 amino acids. V was trimmed by 6 bases and J by 1 base, leaving 9 bases between them. In germline, CDR1 is ENHRY, CDR2 SYGVKD.

Regarding this clone: Within the sample, other DNA sequences also encode this same CDR3. The chain couples TRBV4-2 to TRBJ2-6; 11 positions match TRBD1. CDR3 length: 17 amino acids. V gave up 4 bases and J gave up 2 bases; unmatched junction bases: 4. From germline, CDR1 is LGHNA and CDR2 YNFKEQ. As DNA, the CDR3 is TGTGCCAGCAGCCCGGACAGGGGGCGTACTGGGGCCAACGTCCTGACTTTC. This encodes CASSPDRGRTGANVLTF.

This rearrangement joins TRBV4-1 to TRBJ1-6; maybe TRBD1 (5 bases). This CDR3 contains 15 residues. The germline CDR1 and CDR2 sequences are MGHRA and YSYEKL. V lost 1 base and J 11 bases, leaving 15 bases between the germline ends. CDR3 region: CASSQGQGNHAPLHF. CDR3 nucleotide sequence: TGCGCCAGCAGCCAAGGGCAGGGCAATCATGCACCCCTCCACTTT.

J is TRBJ1-2 and V is TRBV7-6, with 11 positions matching TRBD1. This CDR3 is built from 15 residues. Looked up from germline, CDR1 is SGHVS and CDR2 is FNYEAQ. V lost 5 bases to trimming and J lost 4 bases; unmatched junction nucleotides: 6. CDR3 in DNA: TGTGCCAGCAGCCCAGGGACAGGGGGTAGCTATGGCTACACCTTC. The encoded protein is CASSPGTGGSYGYTF.

The chain uses TRBV11-1 and TRBJ1-5; TRBD1 might be the D (6 bases). From germline, CDR1 is SGHAT and CDR2 FQDESV (reference sequence). This CDR3 spans 16 amino acids. Trimming took off 5 bases at V and 5 bases at J, with 19 bases between the two ends. CDR3 sequence (DNA): TGTGCCAGCAGCGACCGGGGGGGCAGTGTTTATCAGCCCCAGCATTTT. Its protein product is CASSDRGGSVYQPQHF.

This clone was observed a single time. The chain has TRBV30 and TRBJ2-1; 9 bases are a match to TRBD2. The CDR3 is 15 amino acids. The trim removed 2 bases at V and 5 bases at J, leaving 7 bases unmatched. Germline CDR1 GTSNPN, CDR2 SVGIG (reference sequence). The CDR3 is CAWSKGAGGHNEQFF. The CDR3 DNA is TGTGCCTGGAGTAAGGGAGCGGGGGGACACAATGAGCAGTTCTTC.

The V and J genes are TRBV9 and TRBJ2-5; possible D gene TRBD2, 7 bases. Deletions cut 0 bases from V and 6 bases from J, with 18 bases between. Germline V gene lookup returns CDR1 SGDLS and CDR2 YYNGEE. This CDR3 spans 16 amino acids. The CDR3 nucleotides are TGTGCCAGCAGCGTAGCCCCGGGGGCGGGGGTAAAGACCCAGTACTTC. Residues: CASSVAPGAGVKTQYF.

This sequence joins TRBV7-7 and TRBJ2-2; 8 bases align to TRBD2. The CDR3 is 14 residues long. V lost 6 bases to trimming and J lost 4 bases; unmatched junction nucleotides: 4. CDR1 is SSHAT and CDR2 is FNYEAQ in the germline V gene (reference sequence). DNA for the CDR3: TGTGCCAGCAGTCAAGCGGGAGTCACCGGGGAGCTGTTTTTT. Translated: CASSQAGVTGELFF.

The chain joins TRBV15 to TRBJ1-1, with TRBD1 identical over 8 bases. CDR1 and CDR2 (germline): LNHNV, YYDKDF (reference sequence). V gave up 2 bases and J gave up 1 base; unmatched junction bases: 6. The CDR3 sequence is 16 residues long. For the CDR3, the DNA is TGTGCCACCAGCAGATTAACTGGGACAGGGAACACTGAAGCTTTCTTT. Its translation is CATSRLTGTGNTEAFF.

The chain is built from TRBV10-3 and TRBJ1-1, with D possibly TRBD1 on 5 matching bases. V was trimmed by 4 bases and J by 4 bases, leaving 10 bases between them. This CDR3 has 13 amino acids. From germline, CDR1 is ENHRY and CDR2 SYGVKD. CDR3 DNA: TGTGCCATCAGTGCGGGGGATGCCACTGAAGCTTTCTTT. It codes for CAISAGDATEAFF.

The chain uses TRBV21-1 and TRBJ1-1. TRBV21-1 is termed a pseudogene. CDR3 length equals 15 residues. CDR3 nucleotide sequence: TGTGCCAGCAGCAAGGAGGGTGTCAGGTACACTGAAGCTTTCTTT. Protein product: CASSKEGVRYTEAFF.

This chain uses TRBV27 with TRBJ2-6, with TRBD1 identical over 9 bases. Trimming cost V 7 bases and J 1 base; bases outside gene matches: 11. This CDR3 has 18 residues. Germline CDR1 is MNHEY and CDR2 is SMNVEV (reference sequence). CDR3 nucleotides: TGTGCCAGCACCACGGCCGGGACAGGGCTTTCTGGGGCCAACGTCCTGACTTTC. Its protein product is CASTTAGTGLSGANVLTF.

This clone showed up just once. The chain recombines TRBV7-3 with TRBJ2-1; 9 bases agree with TRBD1. V was clipped by 5 bases and J by 5 bases; unmatched bases: 7. This CDR3 comprises 15 residues. Germline V gene data show CDR1 as SGHTA and CDR2 as FQGTGA. CDR3 in DNA: TGTGCCAGCAGCCCGACAGGGGGATCACACAATGAGCAGTTCTTC. It codes for CASSPTGGSHNEQFF.

The chain is built from TRBV9 and TRBJ1-1; TRBD1 agrees at 10 bases. This CDR3 has 15 amino acids. After removal of 0 bases from V and 5 bases from J, the junction contained 4 bases not matched to a gene. From germline, CDR1 is SGDLS and CDR2 YYNGEE. CDR3 DNA sequence: TGTGCCAGCAGCGTAGGCGGGACAGGGGTTACTGAAGCTTTCTTT. Translated, it gives CASSVGGTGVTEAFF.

This clone was seen once. The rearrangement links TRBV28 to TRBJ1-5; D not resolved. Germline V gene sequence: CDR1 MDHEN, CDR2 SYDVKM. V shed 6 bases and J shed 6 bases, with 9 bases lying between them. The CDR3 has 12 amino acids. CDR3 region: CASRPTSQPQHF. The CDR3, as DNA: TGTGCCAGCAGACCAACTTCTCAGCCCCAGCATTTT.

The chain is built from TRBV7-5 and TRBJ1-4. TRBV7-5 is noted as a pseudogene. CDR3 length: 15 residues. This CDR3 reads CARSPKGGYEEKLFF. CDR3 sequence (DNA): TGTGCCAGAAGCCCAAAGGGGGGGTACGAGGAAAAACTGTTTTTT.

In regard to this clone: The sample has other DNA sequences that encode this CDR3 too. V gene TRBV6-4 combines with J gene TRBJ2-2; D is undetermined. CDR1 and CDR2 from the germline V gene are MRHNA and SNTAGT. The CDR3 totals 13 residues. The ends were cut back, 2 bases at V and 4 bases at J, with 5 bases in the middle. The CDR3 loop reads CASSDLATGELFF. CDR3 in DNA: TGTGCCAGCAGTGACCTGGCCACCGGGGAGCTGTTTTTT.